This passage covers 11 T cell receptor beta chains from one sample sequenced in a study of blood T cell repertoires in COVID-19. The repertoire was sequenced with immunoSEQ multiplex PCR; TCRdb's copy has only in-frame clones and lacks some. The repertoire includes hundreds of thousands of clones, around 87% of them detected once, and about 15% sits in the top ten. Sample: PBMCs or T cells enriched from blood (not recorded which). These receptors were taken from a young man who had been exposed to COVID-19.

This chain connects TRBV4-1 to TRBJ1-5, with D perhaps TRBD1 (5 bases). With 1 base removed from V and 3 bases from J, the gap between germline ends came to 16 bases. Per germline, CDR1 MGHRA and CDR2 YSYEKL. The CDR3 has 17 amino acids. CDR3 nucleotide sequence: TGCGCCAGCAGCCAAGGCAGGAGGGGCAAAAACAATCAGCCCCAGCATTTT. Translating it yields CASSQGRRGKNNQPQHF.

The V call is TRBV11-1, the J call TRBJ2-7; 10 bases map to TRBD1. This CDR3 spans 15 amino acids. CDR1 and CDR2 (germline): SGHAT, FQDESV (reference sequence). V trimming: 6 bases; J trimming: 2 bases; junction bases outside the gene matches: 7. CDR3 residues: CASSFNGQGAYEQYF. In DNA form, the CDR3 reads TGTGCCAGCAGTTTCAACGGACAGGGGGCCTACGAGCAGTACTTC.

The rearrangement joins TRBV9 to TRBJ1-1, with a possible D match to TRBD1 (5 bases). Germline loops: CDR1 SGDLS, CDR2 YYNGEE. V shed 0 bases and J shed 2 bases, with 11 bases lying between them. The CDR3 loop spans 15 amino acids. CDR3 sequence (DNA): TGTGCCAGCAGCGTAGGATCGGGGGTAAACACTGAAGCTTTCTTT. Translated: CASSVGSGVNTEAFF.

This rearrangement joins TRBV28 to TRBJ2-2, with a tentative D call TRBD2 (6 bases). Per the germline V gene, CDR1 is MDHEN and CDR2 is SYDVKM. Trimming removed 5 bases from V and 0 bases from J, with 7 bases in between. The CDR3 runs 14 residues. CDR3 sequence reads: CASSGGTNTGELFF. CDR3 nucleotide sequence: TGTGCCAGCAGTGGAGGGACGAACACCGGGGAGCTGTTTTTT.

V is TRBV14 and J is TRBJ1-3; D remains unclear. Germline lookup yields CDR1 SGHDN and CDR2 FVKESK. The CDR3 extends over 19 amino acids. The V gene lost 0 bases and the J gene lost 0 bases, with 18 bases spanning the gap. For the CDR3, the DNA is TGTGCCAGCAGCCAAGAGTGGGAGCAGGCGGCAAGCTCTGGAAACACCATATATTTT. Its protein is CASSQEWEQAASSGNTIYF.

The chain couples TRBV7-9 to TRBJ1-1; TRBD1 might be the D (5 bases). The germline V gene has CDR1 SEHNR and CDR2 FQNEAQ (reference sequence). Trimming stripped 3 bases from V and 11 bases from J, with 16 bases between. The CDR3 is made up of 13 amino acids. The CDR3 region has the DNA TGTGCCAGCAGCTTCGTGGGGGGGACTGGGGCTTTCTTT. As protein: CASSFVGGTGAFF.

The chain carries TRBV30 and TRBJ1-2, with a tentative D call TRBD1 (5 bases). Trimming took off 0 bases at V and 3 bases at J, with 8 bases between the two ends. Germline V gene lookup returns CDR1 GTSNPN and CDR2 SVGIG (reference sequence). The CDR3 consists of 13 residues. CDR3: CAWSVTGDYGYTF. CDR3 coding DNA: TGTGCCTGGAGTGTTACGGGGGACTATGGCTACACCTTC. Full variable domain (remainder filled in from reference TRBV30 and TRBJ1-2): SQTIHQWPATLVQPVGSPLSLECTVEGTSNPNLYWYRQAAGRGLQLLFYSVGIGQISSEVPQNLSASRPQDRQFILSSKKLLLSDSGFYLCAWSVTGDYGYTFGSGTRLTVV.

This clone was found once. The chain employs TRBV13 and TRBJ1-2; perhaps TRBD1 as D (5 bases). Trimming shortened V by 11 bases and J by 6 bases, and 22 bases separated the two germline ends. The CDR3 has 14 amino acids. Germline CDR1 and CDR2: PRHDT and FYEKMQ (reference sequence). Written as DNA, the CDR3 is TGTGCCTGCTCCCGGGACCAGGGAGGGGATGGCTACACCTTC. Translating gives CACSRDQGGDGYTF.

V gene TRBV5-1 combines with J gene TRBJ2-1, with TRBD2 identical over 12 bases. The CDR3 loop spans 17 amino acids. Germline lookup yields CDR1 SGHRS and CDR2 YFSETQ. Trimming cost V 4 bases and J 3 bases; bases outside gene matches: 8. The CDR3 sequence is CASSPSLAGGIYNEQFF. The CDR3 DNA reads TGCGCCAGCAGCCCGTCGCTAGCGGGGGGGATCTACAATGAGCAGTTCTTC.

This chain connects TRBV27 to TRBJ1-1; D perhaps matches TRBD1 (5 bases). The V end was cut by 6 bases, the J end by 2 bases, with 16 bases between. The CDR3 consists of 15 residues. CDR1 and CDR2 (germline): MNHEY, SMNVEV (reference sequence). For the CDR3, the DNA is TGTGCCAGCAGACCTTTTCAGGGCGAAAACACTGAAGCTTTCTTT. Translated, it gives CASRPFQGENTEAFF.

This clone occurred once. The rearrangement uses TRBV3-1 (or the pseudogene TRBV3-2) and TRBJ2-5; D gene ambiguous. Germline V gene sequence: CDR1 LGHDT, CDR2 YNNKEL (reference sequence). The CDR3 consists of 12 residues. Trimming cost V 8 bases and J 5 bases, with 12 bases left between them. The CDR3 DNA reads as TGTGCCAGCTGTAGGAGTGGGGAGACCCAGTACTTC. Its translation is CASCRSGETQYF.